The 17 T cell receptor beta chains below were found in one sample sequenced in a study of OX40 agonist ivuxolimab in advanced cancers. Some clones are missing from TCRdb's copy, which holds only in-frame ones; the method was immunoSEQ multiplex PCR. Of fewer than 14,000 clones in the sample, around 80% were seen once. The material sequenced was CD4+ or CD8+ T cells sorted from blood, taken in a trial of the OX40 agonist ivuxolimab. The receptors were gathered from an adult with an advanced solid tumor such as melanoma, head and neck, liver or kidney cancer.

The chain is built from TRBV6-1 and TRBJ2-1; 7 nucleotides match TRBD1. This CDR3 region has 16 residues. Germline-derived CDR1 and CDR2 are MNHNS and SASEGT. Trimming at V came to 0 bases and at J to 1 base, leaving 3 bases not matched to a gene. The DNA of the CDR3 is TGTGCCAGCAGTGAAGCAGGGGGCCGGTCCTACAATGAGCAGTTCTTC. It specifies CASSEAGGRSYNEQFF.

The genes are TRBV11-1 and TRBJ2-1; 8 bases map to TRBD2. With 6 bases clipped from V and 4 bases from J, the junction kept 11 bases outside the gene matches. Germline V lookup: CDR1 SGHAT, CDR2 FQDESV (reference sequence). The CDR3 consists of 16 residues. The CDR3: CASSYTIAGTYNEQFF. For the CDR3, the DNA is TGTGCCAGCAGTTATACAATAGCGGGGACATACAATGAGCAGTTCTTC.

The chain links TRBV6-4 to TRBJ2-3; D is uncertain. Germline CDR1 reads MRHNA; CDR2 reads SNTAGT. The CDR3 is 13 amino acids. Deletions cut 2 bases from V and 0 bases from J, with 3 bases between. CDR3 loop: CASSDGSTDTQYF. DNA for the CDR3: TGTGCCAGCAGTGACGGGAGCACAGATACGCAGTATTTT.

The gene calls are TRBV6-5 and TRBJ2-1; D not resolved. V lost 7 bases and J lost 5, with 6 bases in between. Germline CDR1 is MNHEY and CDR2 is SVGAGI. CDR3 size: 11 residues. CDR3 region: CASINNNEQFF. CDR3 DNA: TGTGCCAGCATAAATAACAATGAGCAGTTCTTC.

The V gene is TRBV5-1, the J gene TRBJ2-7, with D uncertain. Germline loops: CDR1 SGHRS, CDR2 YFSETQ. Trimming removed 2 bases from V and 4 bases from J, with 4 bases in between. The CDR3 has 11 amino acids. This CDR3 reads CASSFQYEQYF. In nucleotides, the CDR3 is TGCGCCAGCAGCTTCCAGTACGAGCAGTACTTC.

The chain has TRBV2 and TRBJ2-4; D assignment may be TRBD1 or TRBD2 (5 bases each). Trimming cost V 9 bases and J 0 bases, with 12 bases left between them. Germline V gene sequence: CDR1 SNHLY, CDR2 FYNNEI. This CDR3 spans 14 amino acids. CDR3 sequence (DNA): TGTGCCAGGGGGACCCAACTAGCCAAAAACATTCAGTACTTC. It codes for CARGTQLAKNIQYF. The full variable domain, rest sourced from reference TRBV2 and TRBJ2-4, is EPEVTQTPSHQVTQMGQEVILRCVPISNHLYFYWYRQILGQKVEFLVSFYNNEISEKSEIFDDQFSVERPDGSNFTLKIRSTKLEDSAMYFCARGTQLAKNIQYFGAGTRLSVL.

The chain couples TRBV6-5 to TRBJ2-1; D not certain. V was pared by 2 bases and J by 6 bases, with 11 bases between. The CDR3 extends over 14 amino acids. The germline V gene has CDR1 MNHEY and CDR2 SVGAGI. The CDR3 nucleotides are TGTGCCAGCAGTTACGGCGGAGTTGGCAATGAGCAGTTCTTC. Its translation: CASSYGGVGNEQFF.

The V call is TRBV11-2, the J call TRBJ2-2, with D unclear. Germline values: CDR1 SGHAT, CDR2 FQNNGV. The CDR3 contains 12 residues. The V gene lost 5 bases and the J gene lost 4 bases, with 5 bases spanning the gap. The CDR3 region is CASSAATGELFF. For the CDR3, the DNA is TGTGCCAGCAGCGCTGCCACCGGGGAGCTGTTTTTT.

The V and J genes are TRBV25-1 and TRBJ2-3, with TRBD2 matching over 9 bases. The germline CDR1 and CDR2 sequences are MGHDK and SYGVNS. Trimming at V came to 1 base and at J to 3 bases, leaving 5 bases not matched to a gene. CDR3 length equals 16 residues. The CDR3 is CASSELAGGPTDTQYF. CDR3 nucleotide sequence: TGTGCCAGCAGTGAATTGGCGGGAGGGCCGACAGATACGCAGTATTTT.

This chain joins TRBV5-4 and TRBJ1-2; 9 nucleotides match TRBD1. The CDR3 has 15 residues. The V segment lost 2 bases and the J segment 4 bases; nucleotides outside the gene matches: 6. Germline assignment: CDR1 SGHNT and CDR2 YYREEE (reference sequence). The CDR3 DNA reads as TGTGCCAGCAGCTTAAGGACAGGGGATGGCTATGGCTACACCTTC. This encodes CASSLRTGDGYGYTF.

V and J are TRBV4-1 and TRBJ2-7; tentative D call: TRBD1 (5 bases). V lost 0 bases and J 5 bases, leaving 8 bases between the germline ends. The CDR3 extends over 13 amino acids. From germline, CDR1 is MGHRA and CDR2 YSYEKL. The CDR3 bases are TGCGCCAGCAGCCAAGATTCAGGGAACGAGCAGTACTTC. Translated: CASSQDSGNEQYF.

In its sample, this clone is medium-sized (0.01 to 0.1%). The chain carries TRBV6-4 and TRBJ2-1, with D unclear. Germline assignment: CDR1 MRHNA and CDR2 SNTAGT. V lost 0 bases, J lost 9 bases, and 9 bases lay in between. The CDR3 consists of 13 residues. This CDR3 reads CASSDSVGFEQFF. Written as DNA, the CDR3 is TGTGCCAGCAGTGACTCGGTGGGATTTGAGCAGTTCTTC.

The genes are TRBV29-1 and TRBJ2-1, with TRBD2 identical over 8 bases. CDR1 is SQVTM, CDR2 ANQGSEA, per germline. CDR3 length: 14 amino acids. The trim removed 4 bases at V and 8 bases at J, leaving 10 bases unmatched. The CDR3: CSVGSREGDDEQFF. For the CDR3, the DNA is TGCAGCGTTGGGTCTCGGGAGGGCGACGATGAGCAGTTCTTC.

The chain employs TRBV27 and TRBJ2-7; no clear D gene. V gave up 3 bases and J gave up 5 bases, with 5 bases separating them. The CDR3 runs 11 residues. Per germline, CDR1 MNHEY and CDR2 SMNVEV (reference sequence). The CDR3 nucleotides are TGTGCCAGCAGTTTTCTGAACGAGCAGTACTTC. Translating gives CASSFLNEQYF.

The chain combines TRBV7-2 with TRBJ2-1; maybe TRBD2 (6 bases). V lost 6 bases and J 15 bases, leaving 30 bases between the germline ends. CDR1 and CDR2 (germline): SGHTA, FQGNSA. The CDR3 length is 16 residues. CDR3 nucleotides: TGTGCCAGCAGTCCCACGGGCTCGCTAGCGCCATGGTTTTGGTTCTTC. Protein: CASSPTGSLAPWFWFF.

Note on this clone: The junction and the germline gene differ at one end; a read error may be behind it. This chain links TRBV11-2 with TRBJ1-2; TRBD1 agrees at 7 bases. The length of the CDR3 is 15 residues. Per the germline V gene, CDR1 is SGHAT and CDR2 is FQNNGV. CDR3 in DNA: TGTGCCAGCAGCCTAGACCACAGGGGAGGAGTCGGATACACCTTC. Amino acids: CASSLDHRGGVGYTF.

The chain is built from TRBV11-1 and TRBJ2-7, with D possibly called TRBD1 or TRBD2 (6 bases each). Trimming shortened V by 3 bases and J by 2 bases, and 11 bases separated the two germline ends. Germline V gene lookup returns CDR1 SGHAT and CDR2 FQDESV (reference sequence). The CDR3 has 14 residues. DNA for the CDR3: TGTGCCAGCAGCTTGGGGGGCAGCACCTACGAGCAGTACTTC. Translated, it gives CASSLGGSTYEQYF.